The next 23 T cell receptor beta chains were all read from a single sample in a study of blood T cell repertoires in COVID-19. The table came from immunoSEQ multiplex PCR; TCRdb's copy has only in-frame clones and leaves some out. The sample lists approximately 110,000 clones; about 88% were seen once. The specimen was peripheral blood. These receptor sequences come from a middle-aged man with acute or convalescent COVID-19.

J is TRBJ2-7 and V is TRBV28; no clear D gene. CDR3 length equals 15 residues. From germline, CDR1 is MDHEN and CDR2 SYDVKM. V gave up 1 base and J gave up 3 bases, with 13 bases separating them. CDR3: CASSLSVPKIYEQYF. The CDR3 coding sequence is TGTGCCAGCAGTTTATCAGTCCCGAAGATCTACGAGCAGTACTTC.

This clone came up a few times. The chain's CDR3 is CASRGLAANTGELFF. The DNA of the CDR3 is TGTGCCAGCAGGGGACTAGCGGCCAACACCGGGGAGCTGTTTTTT. The chain joins TRBV2 to TRBJ2-2, with TRBD2 matching 11 bases. Per the germline V gene, CDR1 is SNHLY and CDR2 is FYNNEI. This CDR3 region has 15 residues. The ends lost 6 bases at V and 2 bases at J; junction bases unmatched: 2.

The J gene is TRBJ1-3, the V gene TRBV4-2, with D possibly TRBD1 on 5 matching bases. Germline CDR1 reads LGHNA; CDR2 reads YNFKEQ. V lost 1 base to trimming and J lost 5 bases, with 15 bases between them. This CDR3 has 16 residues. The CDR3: CASSQGIDRERNTIYF. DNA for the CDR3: TGTGCCAGCAGCCAAGGTATCGACAGAGAACGAAACACCATATATTTT.

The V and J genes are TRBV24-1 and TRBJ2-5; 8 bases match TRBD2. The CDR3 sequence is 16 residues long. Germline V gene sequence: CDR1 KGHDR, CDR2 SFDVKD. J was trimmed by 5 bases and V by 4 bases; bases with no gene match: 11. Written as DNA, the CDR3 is TGTGCCACCAGTGACCCGACTAGCGTTTCGGCGGAGACCCAGTACTTC. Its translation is CATSDPTSVSAETQYF.

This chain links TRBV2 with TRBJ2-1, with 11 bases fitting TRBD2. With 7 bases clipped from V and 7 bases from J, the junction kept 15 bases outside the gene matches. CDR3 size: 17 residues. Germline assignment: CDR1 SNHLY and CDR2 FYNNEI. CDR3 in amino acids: CASTNPGLAGGKNEQFF. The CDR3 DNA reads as TGTGCCAGCACTAACCCAGGGCTAGCGGGAGGCAAGAATGAGCAGTTCTTC.

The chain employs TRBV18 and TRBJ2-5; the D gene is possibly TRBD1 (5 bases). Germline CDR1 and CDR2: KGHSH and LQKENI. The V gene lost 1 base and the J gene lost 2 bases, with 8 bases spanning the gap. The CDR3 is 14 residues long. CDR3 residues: CASSPRGRQETQYF. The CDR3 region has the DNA TGTGCCAGCTCACCACGGGGCCGACAAGAGACCCAGTACTTC.

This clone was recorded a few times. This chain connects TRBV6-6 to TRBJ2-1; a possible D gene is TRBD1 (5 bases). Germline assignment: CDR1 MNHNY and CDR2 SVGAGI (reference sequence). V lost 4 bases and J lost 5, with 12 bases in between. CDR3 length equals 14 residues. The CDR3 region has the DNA TGTGCCAGCAGTTCCCACGACAGAGACAATGAGCAGTTCTTC. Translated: CASSSHDRDNEQFF.

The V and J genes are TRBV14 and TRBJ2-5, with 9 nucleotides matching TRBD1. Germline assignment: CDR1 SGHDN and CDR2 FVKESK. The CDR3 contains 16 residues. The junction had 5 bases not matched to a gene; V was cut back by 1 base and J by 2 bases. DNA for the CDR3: TGTGCCAGCAGCCAAGGGGACAGGGCGGGACAAGAGACCCAGTACTTC. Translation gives CASSQGDRAGQETQYF.

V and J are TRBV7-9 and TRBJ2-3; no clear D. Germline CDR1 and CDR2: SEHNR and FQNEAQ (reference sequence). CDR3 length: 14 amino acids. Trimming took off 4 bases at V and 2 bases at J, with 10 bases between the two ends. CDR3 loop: CASSSTKPTDTQYF. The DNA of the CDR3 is TGTGCCAGCAGCTCTACGAAGCCCACAGATACGCAGTATTTT.

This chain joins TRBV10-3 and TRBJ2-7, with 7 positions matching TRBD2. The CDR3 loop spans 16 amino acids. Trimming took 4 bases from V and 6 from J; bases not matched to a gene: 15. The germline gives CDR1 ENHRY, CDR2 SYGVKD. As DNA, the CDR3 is TGTGCCATCAGTGGGGGCGGGAGCAGGGACGGGGTCGAGCAGTACTTC. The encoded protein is CAISGGGSRDGVEQYF.

The CDR3 loop is CASKQTPLNTEAFF. The CDR3 region has the DNA TGCGCCAGCAAACAGACCCCTTTGAACACTGAAGCTTTCTTT. The rearrangement links TRBV5-1 to TRBJ1-1; D is ambiguous. There are 14 residues in the CDR3. The V and J ends lost 6 bases and 0 bases respectively, with 12 bases between them. The germline V gene encodes CDR1 SGHRS and CDR2 YFSETQ.

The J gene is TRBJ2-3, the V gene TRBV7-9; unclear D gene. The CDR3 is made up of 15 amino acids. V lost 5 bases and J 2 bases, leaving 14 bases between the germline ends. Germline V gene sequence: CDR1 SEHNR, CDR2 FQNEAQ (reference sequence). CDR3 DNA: TGTGCCAGCAGCCAAACCGAGCTTTCCACAGATACGCAGTATTTT. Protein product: CASSQTELSTDTQYF.

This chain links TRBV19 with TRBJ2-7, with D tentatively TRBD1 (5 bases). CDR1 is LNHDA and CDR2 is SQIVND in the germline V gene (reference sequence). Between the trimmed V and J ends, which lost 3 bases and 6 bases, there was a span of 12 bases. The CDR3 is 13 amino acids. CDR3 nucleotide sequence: TGTGCCAGTAGTATCGCAGGGTTTGGCGAGCAGTACTTC. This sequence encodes CASSIAGFGEQYF.

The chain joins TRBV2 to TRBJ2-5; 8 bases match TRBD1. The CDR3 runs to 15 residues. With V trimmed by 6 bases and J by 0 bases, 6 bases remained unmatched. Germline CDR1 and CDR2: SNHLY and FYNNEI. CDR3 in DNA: TGTGCCAGCAGCCTCGACAGGGGATACCAAGAGACCCAGTACTTC. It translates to CASSLDRGYQETQYF.

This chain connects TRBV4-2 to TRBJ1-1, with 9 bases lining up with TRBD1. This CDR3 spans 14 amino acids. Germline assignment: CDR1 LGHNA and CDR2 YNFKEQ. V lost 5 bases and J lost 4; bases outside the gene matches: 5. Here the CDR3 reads CASSARQGGTEAFF. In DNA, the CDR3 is TGTGCCAGCAGCGCCAGACAGGGGGGCACTGAAGCTTTCTTT.

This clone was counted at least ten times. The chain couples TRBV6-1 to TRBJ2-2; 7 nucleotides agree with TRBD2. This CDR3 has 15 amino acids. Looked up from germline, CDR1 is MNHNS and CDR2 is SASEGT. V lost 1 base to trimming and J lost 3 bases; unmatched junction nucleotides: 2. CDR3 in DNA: TGTGCCAGCAGTGAAGGCGGGGGTCACACCGGGGAGCTGTTTTTT. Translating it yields CASSEGGGHTGELFF.

As DNA, the CDR3 is TGTGCCAGCAGTTCCGGACTAGCGATCACCGGGGAGCTGTTTTTT. It codes for CASSSGLAITGELFF. The J gene is TRBJ2-2, the V gene TRBV27; 9 nucleotides align to TRBD2. After removal of 4 bases from V and 4 bases from J, the junction contained 4 bases not matched to a gene. Germline-derived CDR1 and CDR2 are MNHEY and SMNVEV (reference sequence). This CDR3 spans 15 amino acids.

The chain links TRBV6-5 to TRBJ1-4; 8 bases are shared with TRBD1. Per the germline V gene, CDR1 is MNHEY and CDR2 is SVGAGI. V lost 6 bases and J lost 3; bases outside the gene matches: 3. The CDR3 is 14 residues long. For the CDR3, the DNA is TGTGCCAGCAGACCGGGACAGGCTAATGAAAAACTGTTTTTT. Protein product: CASRPGQANEKLFF.

DNA for the CDR3: TGTGCCAGCAGCTCACAGGGGGCTGGCACAGATACGCAGTATTTT. Residues: CASSSQGAGTDTQYF. J is TRBJ2-3 and V is TRBV11-1, with 9 nucleotides matching TRBD1. With V trimmed by 4 bases and J by 1 base, 3 bases remained unmatched. The germline CDR1 and CDR2 sequences are SGHAT and FQDESV (reference sequence). The CDR3 spans 15 residues. The full variable domain, in which reference TRBV11-1 and TRBJ2-3 provide the parts outside the CDR3, is EAEVAQSPRYKITEKSQAVAFWCDPISGHATLYWYRQILGQGPELLVQFQDESVVDDSQLPKDRFSAERLKGVDSTLKIQPAELGDSAMYLCASSSQGAGTDTQYFGPGTRLTVL.

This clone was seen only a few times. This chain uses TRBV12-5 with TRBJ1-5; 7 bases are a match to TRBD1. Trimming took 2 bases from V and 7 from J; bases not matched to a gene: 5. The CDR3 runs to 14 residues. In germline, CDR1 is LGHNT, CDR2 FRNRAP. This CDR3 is CASGLKGGLQPQHF. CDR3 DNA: TGTGCTAGTGGTTTGAAAGGGGGCTTACAGCCCCAGCATTTT.

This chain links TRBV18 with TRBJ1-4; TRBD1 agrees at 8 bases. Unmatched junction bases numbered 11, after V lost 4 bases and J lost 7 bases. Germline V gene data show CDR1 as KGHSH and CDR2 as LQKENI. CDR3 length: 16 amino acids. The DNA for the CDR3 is TGTGCCAGCTCACTGGGCGGTGGTGGACAGGGTGAAAAACTGTTTTTT. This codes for CASSLGGGGQGEKLFF.

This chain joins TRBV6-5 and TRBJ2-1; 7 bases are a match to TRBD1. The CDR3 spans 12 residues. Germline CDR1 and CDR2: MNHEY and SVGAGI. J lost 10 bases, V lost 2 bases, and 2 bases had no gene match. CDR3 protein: CASSYPGQEQFF. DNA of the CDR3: TGTGCCAGCAGTTACCCGGGACAGGAGCAGTTCTTC.

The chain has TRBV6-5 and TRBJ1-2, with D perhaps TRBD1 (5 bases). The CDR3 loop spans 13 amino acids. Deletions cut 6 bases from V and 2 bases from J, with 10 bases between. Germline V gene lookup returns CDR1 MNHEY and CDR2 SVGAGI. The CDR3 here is CASRMTENYGYTF. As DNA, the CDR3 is TGTGCCAGCAGGATGACAGAGAACTATGGCTACACCTTC.